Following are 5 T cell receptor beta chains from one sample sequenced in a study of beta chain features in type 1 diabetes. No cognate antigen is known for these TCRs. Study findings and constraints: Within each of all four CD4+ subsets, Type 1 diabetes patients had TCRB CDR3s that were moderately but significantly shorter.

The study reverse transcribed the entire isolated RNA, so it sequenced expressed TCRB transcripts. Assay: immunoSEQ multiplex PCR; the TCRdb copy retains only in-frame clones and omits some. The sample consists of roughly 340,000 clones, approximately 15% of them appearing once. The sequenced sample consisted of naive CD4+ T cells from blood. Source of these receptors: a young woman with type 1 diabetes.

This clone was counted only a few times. CDR3 in DNA: TGTGCCACCAGCAGACCAGGACAGGGGTCAGAGACCCAGTACTTC. This encodes CATSRPGQGSETQYF. The chain carries TRBV15 and TRBJ2-5, with TRBD1 matching over 9 bases. The CDR3 loop spans 15 amino acids. CDR1 is LNHNV and CDR2 is YYDKDF in the germline V gene (reference sequence). Trimming took 2 bases from V and 4 from J; bases not matched to a gene: 5.

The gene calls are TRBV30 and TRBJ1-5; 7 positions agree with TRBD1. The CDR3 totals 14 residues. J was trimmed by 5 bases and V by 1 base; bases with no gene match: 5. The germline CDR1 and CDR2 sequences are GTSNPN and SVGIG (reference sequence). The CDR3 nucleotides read TGTGCCTGGAGTGGGGACAGTCTGTATCAGCCCCAGCATTTT. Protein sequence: CAWSGDSLYQPQHF.

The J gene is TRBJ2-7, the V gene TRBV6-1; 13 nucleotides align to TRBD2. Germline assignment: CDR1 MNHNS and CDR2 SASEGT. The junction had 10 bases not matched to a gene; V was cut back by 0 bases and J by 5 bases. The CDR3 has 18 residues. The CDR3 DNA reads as TGTGCCAGCAGTGAAGCGACACTAGCGGGAGGGGGCCTCGACGAGCAGTACTTC. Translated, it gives CASSEATLAGGGLDEQYF.

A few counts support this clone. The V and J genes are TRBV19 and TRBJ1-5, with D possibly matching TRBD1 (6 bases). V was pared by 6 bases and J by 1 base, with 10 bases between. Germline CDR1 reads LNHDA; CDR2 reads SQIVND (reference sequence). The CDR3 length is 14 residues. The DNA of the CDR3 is TGTGCCAGTAGCATACAGGGAAGCAATCAGCCCCAGCATTTT. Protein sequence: CASSIQGSNQPQHF.

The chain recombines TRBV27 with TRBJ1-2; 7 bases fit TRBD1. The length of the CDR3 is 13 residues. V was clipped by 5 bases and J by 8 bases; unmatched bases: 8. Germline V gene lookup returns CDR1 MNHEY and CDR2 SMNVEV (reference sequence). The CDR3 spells CASSPPTGSGYTF. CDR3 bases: TGTGCCAGCAGTCCCCCGACAGGGTCCGGCTACACCTTC.